This record looks at one TCR beta chain sequence and its context. This record belongs to a study of shared clonotypes between healthy human individuals. Researchers divided each subset's genomic DNA evenly across several immunoSEQ plates. The assay was immunoSEQ multiplex PCR, and TCRdb's table has in-frame clones only and misses some. The sample shows 2,500,000 or so clones, under 95% of them seen only once. V shed 0 bases and J shed 7 bases, with 16 bases lying between them. CDR1 SGHRS and CDR2 YFSETQ come from the germline V gene. The CDR3 is 16 amino acids. The rearrangement joins TRBV5-1 to TRBJ1-4, with D possibly being TRBD1 (5 bases). Sequenced sample: naive CD4+ T cells from PBMCs. The subset here: CD45RA+ positively selected. The TCR was taken from a man aged 18 to 29 in good health. Some clones in this sample may be carry-over from other donors' samples. The CDR3 protein is CASSLARGTQGEKLFF. As DNA, the CDR3 is TGCGCCAGCAGCTTGGCACGGGGGACCCAGGGTGAAAAACTGTTTTTT.